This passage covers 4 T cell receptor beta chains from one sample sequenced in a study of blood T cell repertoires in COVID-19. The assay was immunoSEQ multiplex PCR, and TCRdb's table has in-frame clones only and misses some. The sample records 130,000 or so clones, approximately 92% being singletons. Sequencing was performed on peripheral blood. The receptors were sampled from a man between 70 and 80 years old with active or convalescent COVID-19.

For the CDR3, the DNA is TGTGCCAGCAGCTCCCGGGGGTTGGAGACCCAGTACTTC. It codes for CASSSRGLETQYF. The chain combines TRBV9 with TRBJ2-5; D is perhaps TRBD2 (6 bases). Germline V gene sequence: CDR1 SGDLS, CDR2 YYNGEE. The ends were cut back, 4 bases at V and 5 bases at J, with 12 bases in the middle. This CDR3 contains 13 residues.

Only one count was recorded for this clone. The CDR3 is CASSQTGLGNQPQHF. CDR3 in DNA: TGTGCCAGCAGCCAAACAGGCTTGGGCAATCAGCCCCAGCATTTT. The chain combines TRBV28 with TRBJ1-5; maybe TRBD1 (5 bases). The CDR3 runs to 15 residues. Looked up from germline, CDR1 is MDHEN and CDR2 is SYDVKM. V was cut by 6 bases and J by 2 bases, with 14 bases left in between.

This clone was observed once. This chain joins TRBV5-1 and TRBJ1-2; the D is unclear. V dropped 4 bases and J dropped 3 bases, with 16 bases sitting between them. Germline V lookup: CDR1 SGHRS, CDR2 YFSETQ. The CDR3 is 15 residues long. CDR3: CASSPPEGRHYGYTF. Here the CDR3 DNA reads TGCGCCAGCAGCCCTCCGGAGGGAAGGCACTATGGCTACACCTTC.

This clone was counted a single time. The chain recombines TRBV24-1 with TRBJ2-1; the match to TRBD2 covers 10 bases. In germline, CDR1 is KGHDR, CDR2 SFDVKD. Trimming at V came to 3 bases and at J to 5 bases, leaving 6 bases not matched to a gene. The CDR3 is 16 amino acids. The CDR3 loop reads CATSDLTSGAHNEQFF. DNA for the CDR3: TGTGCCACCAGTGATCTTACTAGCGGGGCCCACAATGAGCAGTTCTTC.